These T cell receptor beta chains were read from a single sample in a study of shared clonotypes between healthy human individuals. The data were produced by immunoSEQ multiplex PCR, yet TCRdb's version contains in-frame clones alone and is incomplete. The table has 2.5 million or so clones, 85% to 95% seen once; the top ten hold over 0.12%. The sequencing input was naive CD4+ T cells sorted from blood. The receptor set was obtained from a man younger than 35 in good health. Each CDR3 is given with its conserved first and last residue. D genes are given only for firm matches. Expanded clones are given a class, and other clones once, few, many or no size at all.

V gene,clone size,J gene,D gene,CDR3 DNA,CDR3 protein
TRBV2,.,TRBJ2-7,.,TGTGCCAGCAGACGGCAAAGCGAGCAGTACTTC,CASRRQSEQYF
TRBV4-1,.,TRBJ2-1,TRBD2,TGCGCCAGCAGCCAAGTCAGACTAGCGGGACTTGGGGATGAGCAGTTCTTC,CASSQVRLAGLGDEQFF
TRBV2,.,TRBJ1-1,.,TGTGCCAGCAGCTTAGCCGGGACTCGGAACACTGAAGCTTTCTTT,CASSLAGTRNTEAFF
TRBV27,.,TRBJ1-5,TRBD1,TGTGCCAGCAGTCTAACAAGACAGGGTTATAGCAATCAGCCCCAGCATTTT,CASSLTRQGYSNQPQHF
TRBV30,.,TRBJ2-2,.,TGTGCCTGGAGTTTTGGCATAGCCACCGGGGAGCTGTTTTTT,CAWSFGIATGELFF
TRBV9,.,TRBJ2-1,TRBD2,TGTGCCAGCAGCTCCGCTGGGGCGGGAGGGCACTACAATGAGCAGTTCTTC,CASSSAGAGGHYNEQFF
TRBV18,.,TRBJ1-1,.,TGTGCCAGCTCACCAGATGTGGGGGTATTCACTGAAGCTTTCTTT,CASSPDVGVFTEAFF
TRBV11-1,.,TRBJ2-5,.,TGTGCCAGCAGCGGGGGGGGCCGAGAGACCCAGTACTTC,CASSGGGRETQYF
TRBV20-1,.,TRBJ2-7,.,TGCAGTGCCGACGCGGACGAGCAGTACTTC,CSADADEQYF
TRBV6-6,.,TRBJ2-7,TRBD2,TGTGCCAGCAGCCCGGCGGGGGGGCACTACGAGCAGTACTTC,CASSPAGGHYEQYF
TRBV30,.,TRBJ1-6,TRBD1,TGTGCCTGGAGTGCGAGGACAGGGTATTCACCCCTCCACTTT,CAWSARTGYSPLHF
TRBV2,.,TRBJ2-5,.,TGTGCCACCTCAGGGGTACAAGAGACCCAGTACTTC,CATSGVQETQYF
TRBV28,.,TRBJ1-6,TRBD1,TGTGCCAGCAGTTCGGACAGGGTAGAATCACCCCTCCACTTT,CASSSDRVESPLHF
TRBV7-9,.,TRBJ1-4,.,TGTGCCAGCAGCTTAGAGACAGGATCTAATGAAAAACTGTTTTTT,CASSLETGSNEKLFF
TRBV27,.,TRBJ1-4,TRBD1,TGTGCCACCCGCCGGACAGGGGTCGAAAAACTGTTTTTT,CATRRTGVEKLFF
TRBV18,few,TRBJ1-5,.,TGTGCCAGCTCAGCAAATGCACAGACAGGCAATCAGCCCCAGCATTTT,CASSANAQTGNQPQHF
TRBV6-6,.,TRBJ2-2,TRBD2,TGTGCCAGCAACCCGGGGGGGGCGGGCACCGGGGAGCTGTTTTTT,CASNPGGAGTGELFF
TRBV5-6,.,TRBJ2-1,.,TGTGCCAGCAGCTTCGGGGCGTTCCACTACAATGAGCAGTTCTTC,CASSFGAFHYNEQFF
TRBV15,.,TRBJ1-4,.,TGTGCCACCAGCAGAGGGGGAACTAATGAAAAACTGTTTTTT,CATSRGGTNEKLFF
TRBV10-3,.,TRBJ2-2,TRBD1,TGTGCCATCCTAGGACAGGGTAGGACCGGGGAGCTGTTTTTT,CAILGQGRTGELFF
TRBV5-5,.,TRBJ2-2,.,TGTGCCAGCAGCTTGTCGGCAGGGATCGGGGAGCTGTTTTTT,CASSLSAGIGELFF
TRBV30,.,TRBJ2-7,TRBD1,TGTGCCTGGAGCCGACAGGGTTTAACCAACTACGAGCAGTACTTC,CAWSRQGLTNYEQYF
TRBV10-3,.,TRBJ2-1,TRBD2,TGTGCCATCGGGACTAGCGGGACGAACTCCTACAATGAGCAGTTCTTC,CAIGTSGTNSYNEQFF
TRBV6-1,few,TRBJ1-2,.,TGTGCCAGCAGTGATGGGCCTACCCGAGGCTACACCTTC,CASSDGPTRGYTF
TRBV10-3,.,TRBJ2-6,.,TGTGCCATCAGTGAGGATGGCGGCTCTGGGGCCAACGTCCTGACTTTC,CAISEDGGSGANVLTF
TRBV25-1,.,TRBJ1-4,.,TGTGCCAGCAGTGAACGAAGGGCCGGTAATGAAAAACTGTTTTTT,CASSERRAGNEKLFF
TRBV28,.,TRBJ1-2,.,TGTGCCAGCAGTTCCCCCCAATTTAACTATGGCTACACCTTC,CASSSPQFNYGYTF
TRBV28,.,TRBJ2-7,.,TGTGCCAGCAGGGTTGGCAGCGAGCAGTACTTC,CASRVGSEQYF
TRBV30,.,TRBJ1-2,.,TGTGCCTGGAGCCTGGGACGAGATTATGGCTACACCTTC,CAWSLGRDYGYTF
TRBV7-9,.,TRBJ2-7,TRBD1,TGTGCCAGCAGCTTAACCGGGACAGTTCCCTACGAGCAGTACTTC,CASSLTGTVPYEQYF
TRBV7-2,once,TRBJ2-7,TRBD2,TGTGCCAGCAGCTTAGGCGGGGGAATCTACGAGCAGTACTTC,CASSLGGGIYEQYF
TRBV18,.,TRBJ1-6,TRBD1,TGTGCCAGCTCCCCCGGGACAGTAAATTCACCCCTCCACTTT,CASSPGTVNSPLHF
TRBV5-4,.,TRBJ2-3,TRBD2,TGTGCCAGCAGCTTGGTACTAGCGGGGTCTAGCACAGATACGCAGTATTTT,CASSLVLAGSSTDTQYF
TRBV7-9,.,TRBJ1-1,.,TGTGCCAGCAGCCGGCAGGGGCGGGCAGTCACTGAAGCTTTCTTT,CASSRQGRAVTEAFF
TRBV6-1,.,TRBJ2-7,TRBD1,TGTGCCAGCAGTGGATCAACTTCGACAGGGAGATACAAGCAGTACTTC,CASSGSTSTGRYKQYF
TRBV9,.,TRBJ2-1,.,TGTGCCAGCAGCGTAGCTGGTCTAGCCGCCAATGAGCAGTTCTTC,CASSVAGLAANEQFF
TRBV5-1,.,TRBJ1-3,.,TGCGCCAGCAGCTTGGATTTTGTAAGCACCATATATTTT,CASSLDFVSTIYF
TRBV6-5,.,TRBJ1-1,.,TGTGCCAGCAGTTTAGGACCCGGATGGAACACTGAAGCTTTCTTT,CASSLGPGWNTEAFF
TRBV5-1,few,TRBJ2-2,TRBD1,TGCGCCAGCAGAAAGACAGGGACGCGAGTCACCGGGGAGCTGTTTTTT,CASRKTGTRVTGELFF
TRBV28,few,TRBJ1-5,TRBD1,TGTGCCAGCTACAGGGGTAATGGGCCCCAGCATTTT,CASYRGNGPQHF
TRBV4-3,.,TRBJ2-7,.,TGCGCCAGCAGCCAAGGGACAACCCCCTACGAGCAGTACTTC,CASSQGTTPYEQYF
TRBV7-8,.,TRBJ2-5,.,TGTGCCAGCAGCCGTACAGGCGTGGAGACCCAGTACTTC,CASSRTGVETQYF
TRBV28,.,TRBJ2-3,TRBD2,TGTGCCAGCAGTTTGGGAGGGGTTACGGGCACAGATACGCAGTATTTT,CASSLGGVTGTDTQYF
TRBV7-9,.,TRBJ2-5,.,TGTGCCAGCAGCGCAGACAGGTATTCGGAGACCCAGTACTTC,CASSADRYSETQYF
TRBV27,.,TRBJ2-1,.,TGTGCCAGCAGTAGCGAGAGCTCCTACAATGAGCAGTTCTTC,CASSSESSYNEQFF
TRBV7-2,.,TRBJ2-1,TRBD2,TGTGCCAGCAGCTTAGGGTCCGTAGCGGGAGGGGTTGAGCAGTTCTTC,CASSLGSVAGGVEQFF
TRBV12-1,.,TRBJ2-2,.,TGTGCCAGCAGCTTTTTTGACGGGGAGCTGTTTTTT,CASSFFDGELFF
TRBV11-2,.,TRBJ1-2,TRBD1,TGTGCCAGCAGCGTGACCGGGACAGGGTCTCCATATGGCTACACCTTC,CASSVTGTGSPYGYTF
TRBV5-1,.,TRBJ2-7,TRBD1,TGCGCCAGCAGCTTGGTAGGGGACAGGCCCTACGAGCAGTACTTC,CASSLVGDRPYEQYF
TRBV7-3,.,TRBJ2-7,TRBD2,TGTGCCAGCAGCCCCGTACTAGCGGGGGGGCAGATGACATATCACTACGAGCAGTACTTC,CASSPVLAGGQMTYHYEQYF
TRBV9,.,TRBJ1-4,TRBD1,TGTGCCAGCAGCCCCCGGACAGGGGGTTCTGAAAAACTGTTTTTT,CASSPRTGGSEKLFF
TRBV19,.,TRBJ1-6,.,TGTGCCAGTAGTACTACAGGTGGGAGCTCCTATAATTCACCCCTCCACTTT,CASSTTGGSSYNSPLHF
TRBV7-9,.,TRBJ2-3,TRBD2,TGTGCCAGCAGCTCGGGGGGGACTAGCGCAACTAGCACAGATACGCAGTATTTT,CASSSGGTSATSTDTQYF
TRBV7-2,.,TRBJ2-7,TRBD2,TGTGCCAGCAAGCGGGACCACGAGCAGTACTTC,CASKRDHEQYF
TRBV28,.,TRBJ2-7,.,TGTGCCACCTTCGCCACTAGTACCTACGAGCAGTACTTC,CATFATSTYEQYF
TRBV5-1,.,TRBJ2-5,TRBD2,TGCGCCAGCAGCCTACCGACTAGCGGGGGAGCCCAAGAGACCCAGTACTTC,CASSLPTSGGAQETQYF